The T cell receptor beta chain under discussion was sequenced for a study of blood T cell repertoires in COVID-19. Study-level background: There were acute and convalescent COVID-19 samples, and they came from the United States, Italy and Spain. T cells, B-cell-depleted T cells, or PBMCs provided the cDNA or gDNA that served as material.

This clone was seen many times. As processed by the authors: Reference gene primer amplification gave estimated nucleated cell counts. Measured with immunoSEQ multiplex PCR; TCRdb has only the in-frame clones, and not every one. V, J and clone size reflect that table, while D and trimming were determined from the DNA. In the table there are 150,000 to 200,000 clones, roughly 80% of which are singletons. Seattle patients were enrolled while actively infected and followed longitudinally. Sequenced material: peripheral blood. This receptor was identified in a woman in her forties with COVID-19, enrolled during active disease.

The DNA for the CDR3 is TGTGCCAGCAGCTCGAGACTGGCATGGCGCACAGATACGCAGTATTTT. Amino acids: CASSSRLAWRTDTQYF. The V call is TRBV7-9, the J call TRBJ2-3; D is unclear. Germline V gene sequence: CDR1 SEHNR, CDR2 FQNEAQ (reference sequence). The V gene lost 4 bases and the J gene lost 1 base, with 15 bases spanning the gap. The CDR3 contains 16 residues.